A selection of T cell receptor beta chains follows, all from one sample in a study of cytomegalovirus exposure and HLA in healthy donors. The protocol was immunoSEQ multiplex PCR, while the TCRdb copy is restricted to in-frame clones and leaves out a portion. The sample includes about 160,000 clones, around four fifths of them seen just once. Sequenced material: PBMCs. The receptors come from a woman between 25 and 40 years old in good health and CMV-seronegative. CDR3s include the opening cysteine and the closing phenylalanine or tryptophan. D genes are given only for firm matches. For some rows the clone size is stated as once, few or many, or as a class when expanded; others skip it.

clone_size j_call v_call d_call cdr3_aa cdr3_nt
few TRBJ2-7 TRBV27 . CASSPRRRGGYEQYF TGTGCCAGCAGTCCCCGAAGGAGGGGGGGGTACGAGCAGTACTTC
. TRBJ2-7 TRBV7-9 TRBD1 CASSRGQGLLSYEQYF TGTGCCAGCAGCCGAGGACAGGGGCTTTTATCCTACGAGCAGTACTTC
. TRBJ1-5 TRBV18 TRBD1 CASSPPGQERRPQHF TGTGCCAGCTCACCACCGGGACAGGAAAGAAGACCCCAGCATTTT
. TRBJ2-1 TRBV2 . CASSVDSPNEQFF TGTGCCAGCAGTGTGGACAGTCCCAATGAGCAGTTCTTC
. TRBJ1-4 TRBV30 TRBD1 CAWSSYVGTGYQKLFF TGTGCCTGGAGTTCTTACGTCGGGACAGGGTACCAAAAACTGTTTTTT
. TRBJ2-7 TRBV4-2 . CASSLRSRQGDEQYF TGTGCCAGCAGCCTCCGTTCTCGTCAGGGCGACGAGCAGTACTTC
. TRBJ1-2 TRBV7-9 . CASSLRGGGFVSGYTF TGTGCCAGCAGCCTTCGTGGGGGGGGATTCGTCTCCGGCTACACCTTC
. TRBJ2-2 TRBV2 TRBD1 CATGQHTGELFF TGTGCCACGGGACAGCACACCGGGGAGCTGTTTTTT
. TRBJ1-2 TRBV2 . CASSSTVLMGGYTF TGTGCCAGCTCCTCTACCGTCCTTATGGGCGGCTACACCTTC
. TRBJ1-1 TRBV20-1 . CSAPQVTEAFF TGCAGTGCGCCACAGGTCACTGAAGCTTTCTTT
. TRBJ2-5 TRBV5-8 TRBD2 CASSLDAGRGETQYF TGTGCCAGCAGCTTGGACGCGGGGAGGGGAGAGACCCAGTACTTC
. TRBJ1-1 TRBV6-6 . CASGITEAFF TGTGCCAGCGGCATCACTGAAGCTTTCTTT
. TRBJ1-5 TRBV19 . CASSSRTSGNNQPQHF TGTGCCAGTAGTTCCCGAACCTCAGGAAACAATCAGCCCCAGCATTTT
. TRBJ2-6 TRBV7-6 . CASSLDRLSGANGLTF TGTGCCAGCAGCTTAGATCGGCTCTCTGGGGCCAACGGCCTGACTTTC
few TRBJ1-3 TRBV5-1 . CASSLAGSSGNTIYF TGCGCCAGCAGCTTGGCCGGGTCCTCTGGAAACACCATATATTTT
. TRBJ2-1 TRBV14 TRBD2 CASSRLAGNNEQFF TGTGCCAGCAGCCGACTAGCGGGGAACAATGAGCAGTTCTTC
. TRBJ2-5 TRBV15 . CATSRGGKATQYF TGTGCCACCAGCAGAGGAGGGAAGGCGACCCAGTACTTC
few TRBJ1-2 TRBV19 TRBD1 CASSPGQGVGYTF TGTGCCAGTAGTCCAGGACAGGGGGTCGGCTACACCTTC
. TRBJ2-7 TRBV2 TRBD1 CASSQDRVRDEQYF TGTGCCAGCAGCCAGGACAGGGTCAGGGACGAGCAGTACTTC
. TRBJ2-7 TRBV27 TRBD1 CASRPRTGSSYEQYF TGTGCCAGCAGACCCAGGACAGGGAGCTCCTACGAGCAGTACTTC
. TRBJ2-1 TRBV7-2 TRBD2 CASSPEVGLAANEQFF TGTGCCAGCAGCCCAGAAGTAGGGCTAGCGGCCAATGAGCAGTTCTTC
. TRBJ1-6 TRBV7-9 . CASSWGQYNSPLHF TGTGCCAGCAGCTGGGGACAATATAATTCACCCCTCCACTTT
. TRBJ1-2 TRBV28 TRBD1 CASSLRGRQGTYGYTF TGTGCCAGCAGTCTTCGAGGAAGACAGGGAACGTATGGCTACACCTTC
. TRBJ2-5 TRBV29-1 . CSVAGTPQETQYF TGCAGCGTTGCCGGGACACCTCAAGAGACCCAGTACTTC
once TRBJ2-3 TRBV2 . CASSVGGGLTNTDTQYF TGTGCCAGCAGTGTAGGGGGGGGACTAACAAACACAGATACGCAGTATTTT
. TRBJ1-5 TRBV7-9 . CASSFQGSNQPQHF TGTGCCAGCAGCTTTCAGGGCAGCAATCAGCCCCAGCATTTT
. TRBJ2-7 TRBV5-4 . CASSLTQGPYEQYF TGTGCCAGCAGCTTGACCCAGGGCCCCTACGAGCAGTACTTC
. TRBJ2-5 TRBV18 TRBD1 CASSPGQNYQEAQYF TGTGCCAGCTCACCGGGACAGAACTATCAAGAGGCCCAGTACTTC
. TRBJ1-5 TRBV4-1 TRBD1 CASSRGQGGNQPQHF TGCGCCAGCAGCCGCGGACAGGGTGGCAATCAGCCCCAGCATTTT
. TRBJ2-1 TRBV5-6 . CASSATSIYEQFF TGTGCCAGCAGCGCAACTAGCATATATGAGCAGTTCTTC
. TRBJ2-1 TRBV5-1 TRBD1 CASNRDRDNEQFF TGCGCCAGCAACCGGGACAGGGACAATGAGCAGTTCTTC
once TRBJ1-1 TRBV6-1 TRBD1 CASTSGQRITEAFF TGTGCCAGCACCTCGGGACAGAGGATTACTGAAGCTTTCTTT
. TRBJ1-2 TRBV27 TRBD1 CASSSLDRPTRGYTF TGTGCCAGCAGTTCCCTGGACAGGCCTACGAGAGGCTACACCTTC
. TRBJ2-7 TRBV6-5 TRBD2 CARGGNNYEQYF TGTGCCAGGGGGGGGAATAACTACGAGCAGTACTTC
few TRBJ2-3 TRBV30 TRBD1 CAWSLQGWNTQYF TGTGCCTGGAGTTTACAGGGGTGGAATACGCAGTATTTT
. TRBJ2-2 TRBV5-1 . CASSFRAGANTGELFF TGCGCCAGCAGCTTTCGCGCGGGTGCGAACACCGGGGAGCTGTTTTTT
. TRBJ1-4 TRBV7-9 . CASSLDGWGEKLFF TGTGCCAGCAGCTTAGATGGGTGGGGCGAAAAACTGTTTTTT
few TRBJ1-2 TRBV5-6 . CASSSQKIIYGYTF TGTGCCAGCAGCTCCCAGAAGATTATCTATGGCTACACCTTC
. TRBJ2-1 TRBV18 TRBD1 CASSPRTGQDEQFF TGTGCCAGCTCACCTCGGACAGGACAGGATGAGCAGTTCTTC
once TRBJ1-6 TRBV7-9 . CASSPAGKDTGYNSPLHF TGTGCCAGCAGCCCTGCAGGGAAGGACACAGGCTATAATTCACCCCTCCACTTT
once TRBJ1-1 TRBV5-1 . CASSLSPSSQEAFF TGCGCCAGCAGCTTGTCCCCTTCCTCACAGGAAGCTTTCTTT
. TRBJ1-4 TRBV2 . CASKMRATNEKLFF TGTGCCAGCAAGATGAGGGCAACTAATGAAAAACTGTTTTTT
. TRBJ1-2 TRBV4-1 . CASSRPHEGNYGYTF TGCGCCAGCAGCCGACCACACGAGGGTAACTATGGCTACACCTTC
. TRBJ1-1 TRBV27 . CASSLYAGTEAFF TGTGCCAGCAGTTTATACGCAGGGACTGAAGCTTTCTTT
once TRBJ2-1 TRBV5-6 . CASGTGTFYNEQFF TGTGCCAGCGGCACCGGGACATTTTACAATGAGCAGTTCTTC